Included here is one T cell receptor beta chain sequence, with context. Here immunoSEQ multiplex PCR was the method, and the copy in TCRdb shows in-frame clones only, minus some. The sample consists of 65,000 or so clones, approximately 83% of them appearing once. This entry belongs to a study of blood T cell repertoires in COVID-19. Background on the study: Sample material is recorded as cDNA or gDNA derived from T cells, B-cell-depleted T cells, or PBMCs.

CDR1 and CDR2 (germline): LGHNA, YSLEER. The CDR3 consists of 13 residues. V lost 0 bases, J lost 4 bases, and 6 bases lay in between. Recruited during active infection, patients (from Seattle) were subsequently followed longitudinally. The receptor's source is a young man with COVID-19, enrolled during active disease. The sequencing input was peripheral blood. The chain combines TRBV4-3 with TRBJ1-1; D unclear. This chain's CDR3 is CASSQDLSTEAFF. The CDR3 DNA reads TGCGCCAGCAGCCAAGATCTGAGCACTGAAGCTTTCTTT.